This T cell receptor (beta chain) comes out of a study of shared clonotypes between healthy human individuals. Clones were sequenced by immunoSEQ multiplex PCR, and TCRdb holds only the in-frame ones, with some missing. The sample yields approximately 2,000,000 clones, around 93% seen once. About this clone: One junction end does not reproduce the germline sequence, and a read error may be involved.

Naive CD8 cells lacked CD45RO and underwent positive selection for CCR7, leaving out terminally differentiated effector memory CD45RA+ cells. This CDR3 contains 14 residues. The germline V gene has CDR1 LGHNA and CDR2 YSLEER. The genes are TRBV4-3 and TRBJ1-4; D not resolved. The sequenced material came from naive CD8+ T cells from PBMCs. The sequence was collected from a man younger than 35 in good health. Some clones in this sample may be carry-over from other donors' samples. The CDR3 here is CAGSSDLSNEKLFF. CDR3 sequence (DNA): TGCGCCGGCAGCTCGGACCTTTCTAATGAAAAACTGTTTTTT.